These T cell receptor beta chains were read from a single sample in a study of technical replicates of blood from several donors. This table comes from immunoSEQ multiplex PCR, and its TCRdb copy is limited to in-frame clones, with some not included. The repertoire holds approximately 64,000 clones, with 75% to 90% as singletons. Sequencing input: PBMCs. These receptors all stem from a human donor in good health. Some clones in this sample may be carry-over from other donors' samples. CDR3s include the opening cysteine and the closing phenylalanine or tryptophan. The D gene is left open where the match is weak. Rows give clone size only sometimes, using once, few, many, or a class for an expanded clone.

size: -
J: TRBJ1-3
D: -
V: TRBV18
DNA: TGTGCCAGCTCACCACCGCCCGGACTTCGCGGAAACACCATATATTTT
CDR3: CASSPPPGLRGNTIYF

size: -
J: TRBJ1-5
D: -
V: TRBV2
DNA: TGTGCCAGCAGTCGGGGGGCTGGTCAGCCCCAGCATTTT
CDR3: CASSRGAGQPQHF

size: few
J: TRBJ1-1
D: -
V: TRBV19
DNA: TGTGCCAGTAGTCGGCAGGGATGGACTGAAGCTTTCTTT
CDR3: CASSRQGWTEAFF

size: -
J: TRBJ2-2
D: -
V: TRBV30
DNA: TGTGCCTGGAGTCCCGCGGGAATCGGGGAGCTGTTTTTT
CDR3: CAWSPAGIGELFF

size: -
J: TRBJ2-7
D: -
V: TRBV29-1
DNA: TGCAGCGTTGTAGGGCAGGGAAACTCCTACGAGCAGTACTTC
CDR3: CSVVGQGNSYEQYF

size: -
J: TRBJ1-5
D: TRBD1
V: TRBV4-1
DNA: TGCGCCAGCAGCCAAGACGGGGACAGGTATTTGCCCCAGCATTTT
CDR3: CASSQDGDRYLPQHF

size: -
J: TRBJ2-3
D: -
V: TRBV9
DNA: TGTGCCAGCGCTCCAGGTGGGGGGGATACGCAGTATTTT
CDR3: CASAPGGGDTQYF

size: -
J: TRBJ1-5
D: TRBD1
V: TRBV7-9
DNA: TGTGCCAGCAGCTCATCCCCCGGGACAGGTTATGACAATCAGCCCCAGCATTTT
CDR3: CASSSSPGTGYDNQPQHF

size: -
J: TRBJ2-7
D: -
V: TRBV5-1
DNA: TGCGCCAGCAGCTCCCGGGTCGGCTACGAGCAGTACTTC
CDR3: CASSSRVGYEQYF

size: -
J: TRBJ2-5
D: TRBD1
V: TRBV28
DNA: TGTGCCAGCAGCAAATGGGGACAGTCCCAAGAGACCCAGTACTTC
CDR3: CASSKWGQSQETQYF

size: medium-sized
J: TRBJ2-1
D: -
V: TRBV4-3
DNA: TGCGCCAGCAGCCAAGATCGCCGGGATGAGCAGTTCTTC
CDR3: CASSQDRRDEQFF

size: -
J: TRBJ1-2
D: -
V: TRBV28
DNA: TGTGCCAGCAGCCAAGGTGGCAGGGCTGGCTACACCTTC
CDR3: CASSQGGRAGYTF

size: -
J: TRBJ1-2
D: TRBD1
V: TRBV7-3
DNA: TGTGCCAGCAGCGCGGGACAGGGGGTCTATGGCTACACCTTC
CDR3: CASSAGQGVYGYTF

size: -
J: TRBJ1-5
D: -
V: TRBV19
DNA: TGTGCCAGTAGATGGGGACACCCTTATAGCAATCAGCCCCAGCATTTT
CDR3: CASRWGHPYSNQPQHF

size: -
J: TRBJ1-1
D: -
V: TRBV4-2
DNA: TGTGCCAGCAGCCAAAAGACGGGGTGGGGCACTGAAGCTTTCTTT
CDR3: CASSQKTGWGTEAFF

size: -
J: TRBJ2-1
D: -
V: TRBV18
DNA: TGTGCCAGCTCACCAAGTTCGCAGGGATTCTACAATGAGCAGTTCTTC
CDR3: CASSPSSQGFYNEQFF

size: few
J: TRBJ1-1
D: -
V: TRBV18
DNA: TGTGCCAGCTCACCAGTTGAGTATGTGAACACTGAAGCTTTCTTT
CDR3: CASSPVEYVNTEAFF

size: -
J: TRBJ2-7
D: -
V: TRBV28
DNA: TGTGCCAGCGGGACACTAACCTACGAGCAGTACTTC
CDR3: CASGTLTYEQYF

size: -
J: TRBJ1-2
D: TRBD1
V: TRBV7-2
DNA: TGTGCCAGCAGCTTAGGTCCCGGGACAGGGGTAGTGGGCTACACCTTC
CDR3: CASSLGPGTGVVGYTF

size: -
J: TRBJ2-7
D: -
V: TRBV6-5
DNA: TGTGCCAGCAGCACACAGGGATTCGCCTACGAGCAGTACTTC
CDR3: CASSTQGFAYEQYF

size: -
J: TRBJ2-2
D: TRBD1
V: TRBV9
DNA: TGTGCCAGCAGCGCCGACAGGGACAACACCGGGGAGCTGTTTTTT
CDR3: CASSADRDNTGELFF

size: -
J: TRBJ2-7
D: TRBD1
V: TRBV5-4
DNA: TGTGCCAGCAGCCATGACAGGGACTACGAGCAGTACTTC
CDR3: CASSHDRDYEQYF

size: -
J: TRBJ1-5
D: -
V: TRBV5-1
DNA: TGCGCCAGCAGCTTGGGGCCTCTTCAGCCCCAGCATTTT
CDR3: CASSLGPLQPQHF

size: -
J: TRBJ2-1
D: TRBD2
V: TRBV9
DNA: TGTGCCAGCAGCGCGACTAGCGGGAGTCATTATGAGCAGTTCTTC
CDR3: CASSATSGSHYEQFF

size: -
J: TRBJ2-7
D: TRBD1
V: TRBV5-1
DNA: TGCGCCAGCAGCTTCCGACAGGGTAGAACCTACGAGCAGTACTTC
CDR3: CASSFRQGRTYEQYF

size: -
J: TRBJ2-7
D: TRBD1
V: TRBV7-2
DNA: TGTGCCAGCAGCTTAGAGGGACAGACGGCTTTCGAGCAGTACTTC
CDR3: CASSLEGQTAFEQYF

size: -
J: TRBJ2-5
D: TRBD2
V: TRBV5-1
DNA: TGCGCCAGCAGCTTGGGGCGGGGGAGGAACCAAGAGACCCAGTACTTC
CDR3: CASSLGRGRNQETQYF

size: -
J: TRBJ2-1
D: -
V: TRBV4-1
DNA: TGCGCCAGCAGCCAAGATCACAGGGACCCTGAGCAGTTCTTC
CDR3: CASSQDHRDPEQFF

size: large
J: TRBJ2-2
D: -
V: TRBV14
DNA: TGTGCCAGCAGCCAAGTTCAGGCCGGGGAGCTGTTTTTT
CDR3: CASSQVQAGELFF

size: -
J: TRBJ1-2
D: -
V: TRBV4-2
DNA: TGTGCCAGCAGCCCAGGTGGGGCAGCAGACTATGGCTACACCTTC
CDR3: CASSPGGAADYGYTF

size: -
J: TRBJ1-4
D: -
V: TRBV7-9
DNA: TGTGCCAGCAGCTTAGAGGGGTCAACGATTCGGTCGGAAAAACTGTTTTTT
CDR3: CASSLEGSTIRSEKLFF

size: -
J: TRBJ2-5
D: TRBD2
V: TRBV2
DNA: TGTGCCAGCAGATTAGCGGGGGGACAAGAGACCCAGTACTTC
CDR3: CASRLAGGQETQYF

size: -
J: TRBJ2-7
D: -
V: TRBV5-1
DNA: TGCGCCAGCAGCGCCGCGGGCGGGTACGTCGAGCAGTACTTC
CDR3: CASSAAGGYVEQYF

size: -
J: TRBJ2-5
D: TRBD2
V: TRBV5-1
DNA: TGCGCCAGCAACCCGGGGGCTAGCGGGAGTTCGGGTGAGACCCAGTACTTC
CDR3: CASNPGASGSSGETQYF

size: -
J: TRBJ2-2
D: TRBD1
V: TRBV4-1
DNA: TGCGCCAGCAGCCAAGACCACTCGGACAGGGTCGGCACCGGGGAGCTGTTTTTT
CDR3: CASSQDHSDRVGTGELFF

size: -
J: TRBJ2-4
D: -
V: TRBV6-6
DNA: TGTGCCAGCAGTTATCGGGCGGGTGACGAAAACATTCAGTACTTC
CDR3: CASSYRAGDENIQYF

size: -
J: TRBJ2-3
D: TRBD2
V: TRBV7-3
DNA: TGTGCCAGCGGAAAGACTAGCCAGAGGTCAGATACGCAGTATTTT
CDR3: CASGKTSQRSDTQYF

size: -
J: TRBJ2-1
D: TRBD1
V: TRBV20-1
DNA: TGCAGTGGGCAGGGGGATAATGAGCAGTTCTTC
CDR3: CSGQGDNEQFF

size: -
J: TRBJ1-3
D: -
V: TRBV9
DNA: TGTGCCAGCAGCGTAGACTTCTCTGGAAACACCATATATTTT
CDR3: CASSVDFSGNTIYF

size: -
J: TRBJ2-1
D: -
V: TRBV5-1
DNA: TGCGCCAGCAACACGGGGGACAGCTACAATGAGCAGTTCTTC
CDR3: CASNTGDSYNEQFF

size: -
J: TRBJ1-1
D: TRBD1
V: TRBV7-2
DNA: TGTGCCAGCAGCTTGGCAAGAAACAGGGGCACTGAAGCTTTCTTT
CDR3: CASSLARNRGTEAFF

size: once
J: TRBJ2-5
D: -
V: TRBV15
DNA: TGTGCCACCAGCAGAGATCGGGGAATTCAAGAGACCCAGTACTTC
CDR3: CATSRDRGIQETQYF

size: -
J: TRBJ2-3
D: TRBD1
V: TRBV5-1
DNA: TGCGCCAGCAGCTGGGGACAGGGGGGGGAAGATACGCAGTATTTT
CDR3: CASSWGQGGEDTQYF

size: -
J: TRBJ2-3
D: TRBD2
V: TRBV5-1
DNA: TGCGCCAGCAGCCTAAACGGGGGACTAGCGGGAGGGGATACGCAGTATTTT
CDR3: CASSLNGGLAGGDTQYF

size: -
J: TRBJ2-1
D: -
V: TRBV7-9
DNA: TGTGCCAGCAGCTTATCTGGGGGGAACTACTACAATGAGCAGTTCTTC
CDR3: CASSLSGGNYYNEQFF

size: -
J: TRBJ1-5
D: -
V: TRBV30
DNA: TGTGCCTGGAGTCCAGGAAATCAGCCCCAGCATTTT
CDR3: CAWSPGNQPQHF

size: -
J: TRBJ2-5
D: -
V: TRBV15
DNA: TGTGCCACCAGCAGAGATAACACCCAAGAGACCCAGTACTTC
CDR3: CATSRDNTQETQYF

size: -
J: TRBJ2-5
D: -
V: TRBV9
DNA: TGTGCCAGCAGCGGACTGGCGACAGAGACCCAGTACTTC
CDR3: CASSGLATETQYF

size: -
J: TRBJ2-1
D: TRBD2
V: TRBV6-1
DNA: TGTGCCAGCAGTGAGCTAGCGGGGTACAATGAGCAGTTCTTC
CDR3: CASSELAGYNEQFF

size: -
J: TRBJ2-7
D: -
V: TRBV19
DNA: TGTGCCAGTAGTATCTTTTCCGCGACTCTGGACGAGCAGTACTTC
CDR3: CASSIFSATLDEQYF

size: -
J: TRBJ2-5
D: TRBD2
V: TRBV6-5
DNA: TGTGCCAGCAGTTACTCAGGGCACCCCGGGAGGGAGACCCAGTACTTC
CDR3: CASSYSGHPGRETQYF

size: -
J: TRBJ2-2
D: TRBD2
V: TRBV11-2
DNA: TGTGCCAGCAGCTCCCTAGCGGGCGCGAACACCGGGGAGCTGTTTTTT
CDR3: CASSSLAGANTGELFF

size: -
J: TRBJ1-5
D: -
V: TRBV6-1
DNA: TGTGCCAGCAGCGAATATAAACAGGTTAGCAATCAGCCCCAGCATTTT
CDR3: CASSEYKQVSNQPQHF